These T cell receptor beta chains were read from a single sample in a study of OX40 agonist ivuxolimab in advanced cancers. The data were produced by immunoSEQ multiplex PCR, yet TCRdb's version contains in-frame clones alone and is incomplete. The sample holds 40,000 to 50,000 clones, approximately 80% seen once. Source: CD4+ or CD8+ T cells sorted from blood, taken in a trial of the OX40 agonist ivuxolimab. The receptors were sampled from an adult with an advanced solid tumor such as melanoma, head and neck, liver or kidney cancer. Both conserved end residues are part of each CDR3. Each record gives: CDR3 protein, CDR3 DNA, clone size, J gene, D gene, V gene. The D gene is left open where the match is weak. Clone size is stated in some rows and not others, as once, few, many or a class when expanded.

CDR3: CASSMGAGQGMLNQPQHF
DNA: TGTGCCAGTAGTATGGGGGCTGGGCAGGGTATGTTGAATCAGCCCCAGCATTTT
size: -
J: TRBJ1-5
D: -
V: TRBV19

CDR3: CATSRRVGGNTIYF
DNA: TGTGCCACCAGCCGTAGAGTTGGGGGAAACACCATATATTTT
size: -
J: TRBJ1-3
D: -
V: TRBV15

CDR3: CASTGLAGGTKHTDTQYF
DNA: TGTGCCAGCACCGGACTAGCGGGAGGGACAAAGCACACAGATACGCAGTATTTT
size: once
J: TRBJ2-3
D: TRBD2
V: TRBV27

CDR3: CASSLGGTDTQYF
DNA: TGCGCCAGCAGCTTGGGTGGTACAGATACGCAGTATTTT
size: -
J: TRBJ2-3
D: -
V: TRBV5-1

CDR3: CASKITGVNQPQHF
DNA: TGTGCCAGTAAAATTACAGGGGTCAATCAGCCCCAGCATTTT
size: -
J: TRBJ1-5
D: TRBD1
V: TRBV19

CDR3: CSVFGGSYEQYF
DNA: TGCAGCGTTTTCGGGGGCTCCTACGAGCAGTACTTC
size: -
J: TRBJ2-7
D: -
V: TRBV29-1

CDR3: CASRLTSGISFNLDTQYF
DNA: TGTGCCAGCAGGTTGACTAGCGGGATTTCTTTCAATTTGGATACGCAGTATTTT
size: -
J: TRBJ2-3
D: TRBD2
V: TRBV7-6

CDR3: CASSLVPGSYEQYF
DNA: TGTGCCAGCAGCTTAGTTCCCGGATCCTACGAGCAGTACTTC
size: -
J: TRBJ2-7
D: -
V: TRBV7-2

CDR3: CASSLGQDTTNEKLFF
DNA: TGTGCCAGCAGCTTAGGACAGGATACAACTAATGAAAAACTGTTTTTT
size: -
J: TRBJ1-4
D: -
V: TRBV7-9

CDR3: CASSLVSQSRGNTIYF
DNA: TGTGCCAGCAGCTTAGTGAGTCAGTCCCGAGGAAACACCATATATTTT
size: -
J: TRBJ1-3
D: -
V: TRBV11-3

CDR3: CASSQGSYNEQFF
DNA: TGTGCCAGCAGCCAGGGATCTTACAATGAGCAGTTCTTC
size: -
J: TRBJ2-1
D: -
V: TRBV14

CDR3: CASSHPFGLNYEQYF
DNA: TGTGCCAGCAGCCACCCCTTCGGGCTGAACTACGAGCAGTACTTC
size: -
J: TRBJ2-7
D: -
V: TRBV11-2

CDR3: CGSTRIGYEQYF
DNA: TGTGGCTCGACTAGAATAGGCTACGAGCAGTACTTC
size: few
J: TRBJ2-7
D: -
V: TRBV2